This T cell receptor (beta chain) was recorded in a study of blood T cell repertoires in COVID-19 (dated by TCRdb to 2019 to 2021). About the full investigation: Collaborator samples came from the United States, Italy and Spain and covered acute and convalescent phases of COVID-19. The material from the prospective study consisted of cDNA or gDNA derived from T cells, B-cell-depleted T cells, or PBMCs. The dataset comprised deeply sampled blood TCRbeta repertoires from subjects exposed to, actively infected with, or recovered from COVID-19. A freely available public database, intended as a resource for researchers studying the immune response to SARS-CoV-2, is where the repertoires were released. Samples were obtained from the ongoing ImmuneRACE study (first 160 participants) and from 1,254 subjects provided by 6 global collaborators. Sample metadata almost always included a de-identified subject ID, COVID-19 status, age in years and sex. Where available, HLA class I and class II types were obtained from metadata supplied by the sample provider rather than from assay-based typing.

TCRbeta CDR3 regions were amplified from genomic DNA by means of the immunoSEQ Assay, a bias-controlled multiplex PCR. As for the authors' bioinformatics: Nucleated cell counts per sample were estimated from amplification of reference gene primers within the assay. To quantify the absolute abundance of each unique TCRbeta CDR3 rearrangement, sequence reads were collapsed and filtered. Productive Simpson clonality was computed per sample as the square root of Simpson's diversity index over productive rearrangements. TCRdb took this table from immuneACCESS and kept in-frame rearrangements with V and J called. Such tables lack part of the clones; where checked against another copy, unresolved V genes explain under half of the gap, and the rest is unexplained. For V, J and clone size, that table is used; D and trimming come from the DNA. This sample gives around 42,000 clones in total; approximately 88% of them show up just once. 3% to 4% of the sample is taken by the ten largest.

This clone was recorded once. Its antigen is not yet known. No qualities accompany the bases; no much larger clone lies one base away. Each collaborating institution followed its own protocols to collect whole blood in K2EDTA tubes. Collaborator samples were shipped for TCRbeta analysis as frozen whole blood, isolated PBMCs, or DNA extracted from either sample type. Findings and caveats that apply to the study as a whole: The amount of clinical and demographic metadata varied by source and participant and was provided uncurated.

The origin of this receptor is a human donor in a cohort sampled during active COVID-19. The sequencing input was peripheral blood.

The sequenced DNA is TGTGCCTGGAGTTTTGGGACAGGGGGCGCAGATACGCAGTATTTT. Translated, it reads CAWSFGTGGADTQYF. The chain joins TRBV30 to TRBJ2-3; the central 12 bases match TRBD1. The V end gives up 2 bases and the J end 4 bases, leaving 4 bases in the junction not matched to a gene. From its cysteine to its phenylalanine, the CDR3 spans 15 amino acids. Here the CDR3 DNA is all that survives: 45 bases in frame from base 1. The germline V gene encodes CDR1 GTSNPN and CDR2 SVGIG (reference sequence). The full variable domain, completed from the reference TRBV30 and TRBJ2-3 proteins outside the CDR3, reads SQTIHQWPATLVQPVGSPLSLECTVEGTSNPNLYWYRQAAGRGLQLLFYSVGIGQISSEVPQNLSASRPQDRQFILSSKKLLLSDSGFYLCAWSFGTGGADTQYFGPGTRLTVL.